These 10 T cell receptor beta chains came from one sample sequenced in a study of blood T cell repertoires in COVID-19. Assay used: immunoSEQ multiplex PCR; TCRdb lists only in-frame clones, some missing. Of 200,000 to 250,000 clones in the sample, about 90% are singletons; the top ten hold roughly 5.8%. The sequenced sample was peripheral blood. Source of these receptors: a man aged 55-75 years with acute or convalescent COVID-19.

The CDR3 reads CASSEYGGQGYEQFF. The CDR3 DNA is TGTGCCAGCAGTGAATACGGGGGACAGGGCTATGAGCAGTTCTTC. The chain recombines TRBV25-1 with TRBJ2-1; 9 bases map to TRBD1. Germline V CDR1 and CDR2: MGHDK, SYGVNS. V shed 0 bases, J shed 8 bases, and the junction held 5 bases outside the gene matches. This CDR3 is 15 amino acids long. Full variable domain (remainder filled in from reference TRBV25-1 and TRBJ2-1): EADIYQTPRYLVIGTGKKITLECSQTMGHDKMYWYQQDPGMELHLIHYSYGVNSTEKGDLSSESTVSRIRTEHFPLTLESARPSHTSQYLCASSEYGGQGYEQFFGPGTRLTVL.

This clone was counted once. The rearrangement joins TRBV6-2 or TRBV6-3 to TRBJ2-5; 8 nucleotides align to TRBD1. This CDR3 is built from 14 residues. Per germline, CDR1 MNHEY and CDR2 SVGEGT. The V and J ends lost 5 bases and 1 base, in that order; junction bases with no gene match: 3. The CDR3 DNA reads as TGTGCCAGCAGTGTTACAGGGGGCCAAGAGACCCAGTACTTC. Its protein product is CASSVTGGQETQYF.

The J gene is TRBJ1-2, the V gene TRBV19; no clear D. CDR3 length: 13 residues. Trimming pared 3 bases from V and 2 bases from J, leaving 7 bases between. In germline, CDR1 is LNHDA, CDR2 SQIVND (reference sequence). The CDR3, as DNA: TGTGCCAGTAGTATTCCGGGGAACTATGGCTACACCTTC. Its translation: CASSIPGNYGYTF.

This sequence joins TRBV3-1 (or the pseudogene TRBV3-2) and TRBJ2-1; 9 nucleotides line up with TRBD1. J was trimmed by 2 bases and V by 3 bases; bases with no gene match: 5. This CDR3 has 16 amino acids. Germline V CDR1 and CDR2: LGHDT, YNNKEL (reference sequence). The CDR3 sequence is CASSQMDRGPYNEQFF. The CDR3 DNA sequence: TGTGCCAGCAGCCAGATGGACAGGGGACCCTACAATGAGCAGTTCTTC.

This chain connects TRBV5-6 to TRBJ2-2, with D perhaps matching TRBD1 (5 bases). There are 17 residues in the CDR3. The V and J ends lost 0 bases and 4 bases respectively, with 16 bases between them. CDR1 and CDR2 (germline): SGHDT, YYEEEE. The CDR3 region has the DNA TGTGCCAGCAGCTTGGGGGGCCCAACCATTCGCACCGGGGAGCTGTTTTTT. It specifies CASSLGGPTIRTGELFF.

This chain joins TRBV19 and TRBJ2-5, with 9 bases that match TRBD1. V lost 5 bases to trimming and J lost 5 bases; unmatched junction nucleotides: 9. The CDR3 loop spans 15 amino acids. The germline CDR1 and CDR2 sequences are LNHDA and SQIVND (reference sequence). The CDR3 DNA is TGTGCCAGTAGTTCTGGGACAGGGAGCTTGGAGACCCAGTACTTC. Amino acid sequence: CASSSGTGSLETQYF.

This rearrangement joins TRBV7-2 to TRBJ1-1, with a tentative D call TRBD1 (5 bases). V was clipped by 5 bases and J by 3 bases, with 13 bases between them. Germline loops: CDR1 SGHTA, CDR2 FQGNSA. The CDR3 is 14 amino acids. This CDR3 is CASSPRGEDTEAFF. The CDR3 bases are TGTGCCAGCAGCCCTCGGGGGGAGGACACTGAAGCTTTCTTT.

The chain is built from TRBV14 and TRBJ2-1; no reliable D call. The CDR3 runs 13 residues. Trimming took 0 bases from V and 7 from J, leaving 7 bases between them. CDR1 is SGHDN and CDR2 is FVKESK in the germline V gene. CDR3 bases: TGTGCCAGCAGCCAAGAGCGGATGAATGAGCAGTTCTTC. Amino acid sequence: CASSQERMNEQFF. Full variable domain (outside the CDR3, taken from reference TRBV14 and TRBJ2-1): EAGVTQFPSHSVIEKGQTVTLRCDPISGHDNLYWYRRVMGKEIKFLLHFVKESKQDESGMPNNRFLAERTGGTYSTLKVQPAELEDSGVYFCASSQERMNEQFFGPGTRLTVL.

The chain has TRBV28 and TRBJ2-1, with TRBD2 matching over 15 bases. V was pared by 6 bases and J by 4 bases, with 10 bases of the junction left unmatched. The germline V gene encodes CDR1 MDHEN and CDR2 SYDVKM. The CDR3 is made up of 18 amino acids. DNA for the CDR3: TGTGCCAGCAGCCTGGGACTAGCGGGAGGAGGGATTTACAATGAGCAGTTCTTC. Encoded protein: CASSLGLAGGGIYNEQFF.

The chain is built from TRBV11-1 and TRBJ1-5; TRBD1 matches at 11 bases. The CDR3 runs 16 residues. The germline gives CDR1 SGHAT, CDR2 FQDESV (reference sequence). Trimming removed 5 bases from V and 4 bases from J; junction bases left unmatched: 7. CDR3 in amino acids: CASSAGQGAGNQPQHF. The CDR3 nucleotides are TGTGCCAGCAGCGCAGGACAGGGGGCAGGTAATCAGCCCCAGCATTTT.